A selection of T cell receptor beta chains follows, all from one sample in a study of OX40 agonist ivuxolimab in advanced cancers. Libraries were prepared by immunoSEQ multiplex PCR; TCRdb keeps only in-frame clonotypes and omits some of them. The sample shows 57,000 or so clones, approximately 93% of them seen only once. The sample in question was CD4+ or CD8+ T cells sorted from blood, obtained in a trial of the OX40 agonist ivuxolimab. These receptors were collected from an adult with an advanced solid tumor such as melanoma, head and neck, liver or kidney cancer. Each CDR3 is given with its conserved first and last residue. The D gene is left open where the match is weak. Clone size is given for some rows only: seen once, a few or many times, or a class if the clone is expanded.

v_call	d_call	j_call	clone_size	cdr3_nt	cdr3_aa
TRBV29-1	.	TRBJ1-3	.	TGCAGCGTTGAAGGTGTTCTGGGCTCTGGAAACACCATATATTTT	CSVEGVLGSGNTIYF
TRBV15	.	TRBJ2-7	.	TGTGCCACCTCGCAGGGGAGCTCCTACGAGCAGTACTTC	CATSQGSSYEQYF
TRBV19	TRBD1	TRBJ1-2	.	TGTGCCAGTAGTATGCAGGGGGGTAACTATGGCTACACCTTC	CASSMQGGNYGYTF
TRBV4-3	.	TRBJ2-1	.	TGCGCCAGCAGCCAAGAACACACACCCTACAATGAGCAGTTCTTC	CASSQEHTPYNEQFF
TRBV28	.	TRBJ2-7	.	TGTGCCAGCAGTTTGGCCCCTGCCTCCTACGAGCAGTACTTC	CASSLAPASYEQYF
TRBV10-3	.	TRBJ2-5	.	TGTGCCATCGGTGGCCCCCGGGACACCGAAGCTTTAGAGGCCCAGTACTTC	CAIGGPRDTEALEAQYF
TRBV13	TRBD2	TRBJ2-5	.	TGTGCCAGCAGTTCCGGACTAGCGGGAGGGCAAGAGACCCAGTACTTC	CASSSGLAGGQETQYF
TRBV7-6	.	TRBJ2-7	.	TGTGCCAGCAGCTTAGCCAAGGCTCGACCGGTAAACGAGCAGTACTTC	CASSLAKARPVNEQYF
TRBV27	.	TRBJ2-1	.	TGTGCCAGCAGTGCGGGACAAACCTCTTACAATGAGCAGTTCTTC	CASSAGQTSYNEQFF
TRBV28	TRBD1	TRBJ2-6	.	TGTGCCAGCAGAAGGGGGACAGGGAACTCTGGGGCCAACGTCCTGACTTTC	CASRRGTGNSGANVLTF
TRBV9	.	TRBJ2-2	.	TGTGCCAGCAGCGTAGATCCCGGGGAGCTGTTTTTT	CASSVDPGELFF
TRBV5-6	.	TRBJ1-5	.	TGTGCCAGCAGCCTGACCCTTATTAGGACCTCCCCCCAACAGCCCCAGCATTTT	CASSLTLIRTSPQQPQHF
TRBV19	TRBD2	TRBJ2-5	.	TGTGCCAGTAGTATGACTAGCGGGAAGGAGACCCAGTACTTC	CASSMTSGKETQYF
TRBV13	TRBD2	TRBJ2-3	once	TGTGCCAGCAGCTCCCCCGTCGGACTAGTGGGGGATACGCAGTATTTT	CASSSPVGLVGDTQYF
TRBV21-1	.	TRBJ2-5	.	TGTGCCAGCAGCAAAACCTCAAACAGGGGGCACCAAGAGACCCAGTACTTC	CASSKTSNRGHQETQYF
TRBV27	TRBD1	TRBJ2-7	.	TGTGCCAGCAGTTTAGGGGCAGGGGGCTACGAGCAGTACTTC	CASSLGAGGYEQYF
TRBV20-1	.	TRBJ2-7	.	TGCAGTGCGACGCTAGCGTACGAGCAGTACTTC	CSATLAYEQYF